This section outlines one TCR beta chain sequence together with its context. Vbeta (60) and Jbeta (13) primers were used in the PCR. Generated by immunoSEQ multiplex PCR, the TCRdb table keeps only in-frame clones and is missing some. Among under 150,000 clones listed, 84% were seen once. The germline V gene has CDR1 SGHRS and CDR2 YFSETQ. Trimming cost V 6 bases and J 8 bases, with 15 bases left between them. This CDR3 has 14 residues. This sample was included in a study of cytomegalovirus exposure and HLA in healthy donors. The sequenced sample was PBMCs. The gene calls are TRBV5-1 and TRBJ1-6; D perhaps matches TRBD1 (5 bases). The clonotype originates from a man aged 50-59 years in good health and CMV-seronegative. The CDR3 region has the DNA TGCGCCAGCAAGAGTGGGGGAGGCGATTCACCCCTCCACTTT. This codes for CASKSGGGDSPLHF. The complete variable domain, with remaining parts taken from reference TRBV5-1 and TRBJ1-6, reads KAGVTQTPRYLIKTRGQQVTLSCSPISGHRSVSWYQQTPGQGLQFLFEYFSETQRNKGNFPGRFSGRQFSNSRSEMNVSTLELGDSALYLCASKSGGGDSPLHFGNGTRLTVT.